These T cell receptor beta chains were read from a single sample in a study of cytomegalovirus exposure and HLA in healthy donors. Here immunoSEQ multiplex PCR was the method, and the copy in TCRdb shows in-frame clones only, minus some. The sample carries fewer than 200,000 clones, 83% recorded once. Sequences were obtained from PBMCs. These receptor sequences come from a man aged 50-59 years in good health and CMV-seronegative. Both conserved end residues are part of each CDR3. D genes are given only for firm matches. Part of the rows lack a size; the others show once, few, many or a class for expanded clones.

clone_size j_call d_call v_call cdr3_aa cdr3_nt
- TRBJ2-7 TRBD2 TRBV5-4 CASSLGGGLAAYEQYF TGTGCCAGCAGCTTGGGAGGCGGGCTAGCGGCCTACGAGCAGTACTTC
- TRBJ2-3 - TRBV7-3 CASSLAGGTDTQYF TGTGCCAGCAGCTTAGCAGGGGGCACAGATACGCAGTATTTT
- TRBJ2-7 - TRBV7-2 CASSSVGTAGLYEQYF TGTGCCAGCAGCTCCGTAGGGACAGCGGGCCTTTACGAGCAGTACTTC
- TRBJ1-3 - TRBV9 CASSVVGGLHGNTIYF TGTGCCAGCAGCGTAGTGGGAGGACTGCATGGAAACACCATATATTTT
once TRBJ1-3 - TRBV11-2 CASSPWGGSAGNTIYF TGTGCCAGCAGCCCGTGGGGGGGCAGCGCTGGAAACACCATATATTTT
once TRBJ2-1 - TRBV5-1 CASSSLKLWSDNEQFF TGCGCCAGCAGCTCTTTGAAGCTTTGGTCTGACAATGAGCAGTTCTTC
- TRBJ2-7 TRBD1 TRBV12-5 CASGRGQGARYEQYF TGTGCTAGTGGGAGGGGACAGGGGGCAAGATACGAGCAGTACTTC
- TRBJ2-7 TRBD1 TRBV20-1 CSGTGASEQYF TGCAGTGGGACAGGGGCCTCCGAGCAGTACTTC
- TRBJ2-5 - TRBV11-2 CASSWGGGAGETQYF TGTGCCAGCAGCTGGGGGGGCGGGGCCGGGGAGACCCAGTACTTC
- TRBJ1-1 - TRBV9 CASSVVPGGGEAFF TGTGCCAGCAGCGTAGTTCCGGGGGGTGGTGAAGCTTTCTTT
once TRBJ1-5 - TRBV7-2 CASSLRGSNQPQHF TGTGCCAGCAGCTTAAGAGGGAGCAATCAGCCCCAGCATTTT
- TRBJ1-1 - TRBV2 CASSRGKGTEAFF TGTGCCAGCAGCAGAGGGAAGGGAACTGAAGCTTTCTTT
few TRBJ1-1 TRBD1 TRBV4-3 CASSQTHLGQVEAFF TGCGCCAGCAGCCAGACGCACTTGGGACAGGTTGAAGCTTTCTTT
- TRBJ1-2 TRBD1 TRBV6-5 CASSKLTGESRGYTF TGTGCCAGCAGTAAGCTGACAGGGGAGTCCCGCGGCTACACCTTC
once TRBJ1-2 TRBD1 TRBV9 CASSVVGTGPGYGYTF TGTGCCAGCAGCGTAGTGGGGACAGGTCCCGGGTACGGCTACACCTTC
- TRBJ2-2 - TRBV4-1 CASSQVSPLITGELFF TGCGCCAGCAGCCAAGTGTCCCCCTTAATCACCGGGGAGCTGTTTTTT
- TRBJ2-2 - TRBV5-5 CASSLAAGKVGELFF TGTGCCAGCAGCTTGGCTGCAGGGAAGGTCGGGGAGCTGTTTTTT
- TRBJ1-1 - TRBV19 CASSIRGSKIRDTEAFF TGTGCCAGTAGTATTAGGGGGAGTAAAATTCGGGACACTGAAGCTTTCTTT
- TRBJ1-2 - TRBV5-1 CASRPKGGAANYGYTF TGCGCCAGCAGACCAAAGGGAGGGGCTGCTAACTATGGCTACACCTTC
- TRBJ1-4 - TRBV4-1 CASKPSGARSEKLFF TGCGCCAGTAAACCATCAGGGGCCCGGAGTGAAAAACTGTTTTTT
- TRBJ1-1 - TRBV2 CASSEQNTEAFF TGTGCCAGCAGTGAACAAAACACTGAAGCTTTCTTT
- TRBJ2-3 TRBD2 TRBV5-1 CASSLGLAFRDTQYF TGCGCCAGCAGCCTGGGACTAGCATTTCGGGATACGCAGTATTTT
- TRBJ1-3 TRBD1 TRBV9 CASRAGTEDTIYF TGTGCCAGCAGGGCCGGGACAGAAGACACCATATATTTT
- TRBJ2-2 - TRBV6-5 CASRNPGVTGELFF TGTGCCAGCCGTAACCCCGGGGTGACCGGGGAGCTGTTTTTT
- TRBJ2-2 - TRBV9 CASSAVTGELFF TGTGCCAGCAGCGCGGTTACCGGGGAGCTGTTTTTT
- TRBJ2-1 TRBD2 TRBV29-1 CSVSRTSYNEQFF TGCAGCGTTTCTAGGACTAGTTACAATGAGCAGTTCTTC
- TRBJ2-7 - TRBV5-1 CASSPAVFGGEQYF TGCGCCAGCAGCCCTGCGGTCTTCGGCGGCGAGCAGTACTTC
- TRBJ1-3 - TRBV7-2 CASSLVPTVGNTIYF TGTGCCAGCAGCTTAGTTCCGACAGTTGGAAACACCATATATTTT
- TRBJ2-2 - TRBV18 CASSLQGNTGELFF TGTGCCAGCTCACTACAGGGAAACACCGGGGAGCTGTTTTTT
- TRBJ2-1 - TRBV7-2 CASSSRSSYNEQFF TGTGCCAGCAGCTCGCGGTCTTCCTACAATGAGCAGTTCTTC